Only a few counts were recorded for the clone carrying this T cell receptor (beta chain). The V segment lost 2 bases and the J segment 5 bases; nucleotides outside the gene matches: 14. Germline V lookup: CDR1 GTSNPN, CDR2 SVGIG (reference sequence). The CDR3 contains 17 residues. Absence of ophthalmopathy progression within 18 months defined stable Graves' hyperthyroidism. This record comes from a study of T cells in Graves' hyperthyroidism and ophthalmopathy. RNA transcripts gave rise to amplified TCR beta CDR3 regions. The HTBI primer set served for first-round RT-PCR of the TCR CDR3. TCRdb reanalysed the multiplex PCR reads using MiXCR and keeps one entry per CDR3 protein. The profile covers some 300,000 distinct CDR3 sequences, with about 15% appearing a single time and approximately 35% taken by the ten largest.

Sequenced input: blood. This clonotype originated in a young man with Graves' hyperthyroidism. The V and J genes are TRBV30 and TRBJ2-2; 7 bases are shared with TRBD2. This CDR3 reads CAWSHYLLASGTGELFF. CDR3 DNA: TGTGCCTGGAGTCACTACTTACTAGCGTCAGGGACCGGGGAGCTGTTTTTT.